The sequence of this T cell receptor beta chain was determined in a study of Ad26.COV2.S vaccination and SARS-CoV-2 variants. At the level of the study: The authors gave Ad26.COV2.S intramuscularly, either once or twice 56 days apart. Study-wide points: Recipients of vaccine and of placebo showed similar breadth of their non-spike TCR repertoires.

In regard to this clone: Its antigen is not identified.

Treatment noted: over 15 received Ad26.COV2.S at low or high dose, single or two shots; roughly 5 received placebo; per-sample allocation not given. Day 63 after the first injection of vaccine or placebo was the sampling time. Based in Boston, the donor was an adult of 18-55 years. Germline CDR1 reads SGHTA; CDR2 reads FQGNSA. The V and J ends lost 5 bases and 4 bases respectively, with 17 bases between them. The CDR3 spans 16 residues. TCRdb keeps only in-frame clones here, not all; method: immunoSEQ multiplex PCR. The table shows about 680,000 clones, with 89% occurring only once. Sequences were derived from peripheral blood, sampled in a trial of Ad26.COV2.S vaccine versus placebo. The TCR originated in a person aged 18-60 years who received the Ad26.COV2.S COVID-19 vaccine or a placebo. The V and J genes are TRBV7-2 and TRBJ1-4; TRBD1 is a possible D gene (5 bases). The CDR3 DNA reads as TGTGCCAGCAGCGCAGGAACCGGGACCTTTAATGAAAAACTGTTTTTT. This translates into CASSAGTGTFNEKLFF.